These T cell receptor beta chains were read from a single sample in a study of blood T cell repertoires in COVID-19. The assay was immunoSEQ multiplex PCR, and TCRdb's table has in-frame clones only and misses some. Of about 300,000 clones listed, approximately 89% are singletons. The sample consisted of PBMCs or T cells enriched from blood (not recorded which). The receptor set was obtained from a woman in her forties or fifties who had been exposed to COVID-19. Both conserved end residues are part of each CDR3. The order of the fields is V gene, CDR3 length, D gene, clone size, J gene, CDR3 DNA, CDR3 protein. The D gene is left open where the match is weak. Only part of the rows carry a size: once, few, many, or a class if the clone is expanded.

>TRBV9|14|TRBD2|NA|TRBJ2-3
TGTGCCAGCAGCGCACCGGGACTAGCGGGGACGCAGTATTTT
CASSAPGLAGTQYF
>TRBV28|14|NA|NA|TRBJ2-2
TGTGCCAGTCACACGGGACAATGGGCCGGGGAGCTGTTTTTT
CASHTGQWAGELFF
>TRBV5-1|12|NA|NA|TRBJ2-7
TGCGCCAGCAGCACAAACAGGGTTGAGCAGTACTTC
CASSTNRVEQYF
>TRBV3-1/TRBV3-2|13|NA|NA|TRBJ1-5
TGTGCCAGCAGCCAAGATATCAATCAGCCCCAGCATTTT
CASSQDINQPQHF
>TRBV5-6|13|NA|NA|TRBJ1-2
TGTGCCAGCAGCCCCTCGACGCTGAGGGGCTACACCTTC
CASSPSTLRGYTF
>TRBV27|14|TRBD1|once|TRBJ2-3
TGTGCCAGCAGTCCGGACAGGGACACAGATACGCAGTATTTT
CASSPDRDTDTQYF
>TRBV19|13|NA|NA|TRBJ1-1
TGTGCCAGACCGGGACAAGCGAACACTGAAGCTTTCTTT
CARPGQANTEAFF
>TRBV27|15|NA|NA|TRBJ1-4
TGTGCCAGCAGTTTATGGGGGGGTCTAAATGAAAAACTGTTTTTT
CASSLWGGLNEKLFF
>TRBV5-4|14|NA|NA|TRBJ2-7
TGTGCCAGCAGCTCCCGGACAGCGTCCTACGAGCAGTACTTC
CASSSRTASYEQYF
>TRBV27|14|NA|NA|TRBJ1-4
TGTGCCAGCAGCCCGGGCCCGGGGGGAGAAAAACTGTTTTTT
CASSPGPGGEKLFF
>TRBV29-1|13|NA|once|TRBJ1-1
TGCAGCGTTGATTTTGAGCTGAACACTGAAGCTTTCTTT
CSVDFELNTEAFF
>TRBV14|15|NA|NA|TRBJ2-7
TGTGCCAGCAGCTCGCACAGGACGAGCTCCTACGAGCAGTACTTC
CASSSHRTSSYEQYF
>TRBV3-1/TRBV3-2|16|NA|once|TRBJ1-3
TGTGCCAGCAGCCAAGATGGCGGGGGAGGTGGAAACACCATATATTTT
CASSQDGGGGGNTIYF
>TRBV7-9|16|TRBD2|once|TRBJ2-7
TGTGCCAGCAGCGAGGGGGGGACTAGCGTCTTTCAGGAGCAGTACTTC
CASSEGGTSVFQEQYF
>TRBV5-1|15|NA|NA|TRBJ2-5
TGCGCCAGCAGCTTGCAGGGTAGGAAGGAAGAGACCCAGTACTTC
CASSLQGRKEETQYF
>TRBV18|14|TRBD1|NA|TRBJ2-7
TGTGCCAGCTCACCTGACAGGGGCACCTACGAGCAGTACTTC
CASSPDRGTYEQYF
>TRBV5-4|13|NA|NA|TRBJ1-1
TGTGCCAGCAGCCCCGTAGAGAACACTGAAGCTTTCTTT
CASSPVENTEAFF
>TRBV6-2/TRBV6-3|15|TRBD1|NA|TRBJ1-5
TGTGCCAGCAGTTACTCGACAGGGAGCAATCAGCCCCAGCATTTT
CASSYSTGSNQPQHF
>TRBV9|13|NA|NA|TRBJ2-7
TGTGCCAGCAGCGTAGACAGTTCCTACGAGCAGTACTTC
CASSVDSSYEQYF
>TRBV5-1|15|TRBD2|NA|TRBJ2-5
TGCGCCAGCAGCTCCGGACTAGCGGGGAGGGAGACCCAGTACTTC
CASSSGLAGRETQYF
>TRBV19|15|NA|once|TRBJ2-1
TGTGCCAGTAGCGGCAGGTCGAGCTCCTACAATGAGCAGTTCTTC
CASSGRSSSYNEQFF
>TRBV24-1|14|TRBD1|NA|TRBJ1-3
TGTGCCACCAGTGAGCCGGGACAGGGAAACACCATATATTTT
CATSEPGQGNTIYF
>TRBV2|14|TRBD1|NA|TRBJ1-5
TGTGCCAGCAGTCCAGACAGGGGCAATCAGCCCCAGCATTTT
CASSPDRGNQPQHF
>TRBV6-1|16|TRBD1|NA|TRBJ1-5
TGTGCCAGCAGTGAAGACAGGGGGATCGTCAATCAGCCCCAGCATTTT
CASSEDRGIVNQPQHF
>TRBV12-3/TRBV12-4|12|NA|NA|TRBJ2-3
TGTGCCAGCAGCCAATATAGTGGTACGCAGTATTTT
CASSQYSGTQYF
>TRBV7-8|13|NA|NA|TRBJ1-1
TGTGCCAGCAGCTTAGGGCAGGCCACTGAAGCTTTCTTT
CASSLGQATEAFF
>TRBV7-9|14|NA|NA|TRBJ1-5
TGTGCCAGCAGCAAGGAGAATAGCAATCAGCCCCAGCATTTT
CASSKENSNQPQHF
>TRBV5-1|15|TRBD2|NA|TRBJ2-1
TGCGCCAGCAGCTTGCAAGCGGGGGGAAAAAATGAGCAGTTCTTC
CASSLQAGGKNEQFF
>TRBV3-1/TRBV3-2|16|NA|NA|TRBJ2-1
TGTGCCAGCAGCCAGACTGAGATGAGCTCCTACAATGAGCAGTTCTTC
CASSQTEMSSYNEQFF
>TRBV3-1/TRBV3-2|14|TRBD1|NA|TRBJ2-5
TGTGCCAGCAGCCCGACAGGGGGTAAAGAGACCCAGTACTTC
CASSPTGGKETQYF